The sequence of this T cell receptor beta chain was determined in a study of PD-1 blockade in classical Hodgkin lymphoma. The germline gives CDR1 MNHEY, CDR2 SMNVEV (reference sequence). This CDR3 region has 13 residues. Trimming took 3 bases from V and 8 from J; bases not matched to a gene: 5. Repertoires were generated with immunoSEQ multiplex PCR, while TCRdb's copy carries only in-frame clones and drops some. Of about 20,000 clones in the sample, around 84% were seen once. Time point meaning: cycle 4 day 1 (C4D1), after 5 to 7 weeks of nivolumab. Each of the patients experienced relapse following autologous stem cell transplantation, and their brentuximab vedotin exposure differed. CD8+ T cells were isolated from thawed PBMCs by magnetic negative selection.

The chain employs TRBV27 and TRBJ1-2, with 8 nucleotides matching TRBD1. The sequencing used CD8+ T cells from blood, collected before the fourth cycle of nivolumab. The receptor's source is a human donor with classical Hodgkin lymphoma. The CDR3 DNA reads TGTGCCAGCAGTTTCGGGACAGGTCTCGGCTACACCTTC. Translated, it gives CASSFGTGLGYTF.